The 20 T cell receptor beta chains presented below share a single source sample, sequenced in a study of technical replicates of blood from a few donors. The assay was immunoSEQ multiplex PCR, and TCRdb's table has in-frame clones only and misses some. The top ten hold about 0.27% of the sample, which has about 88,000 clones, 94% seen once. Input material: T cells isolated from PBMCs. Every receptor here comes from a human donor in good health.

The chain joins TRBV28 to TRBJ2-1; no clear D. Germline CDR1 and CDR2: MDHEN and SYDVKM. This CDR3 spans 11 amino acids. Trimming left V 6 bases short and J 7 bases short, with 7 bases between. DNA for the CDR3: TGTGCCAGCAGGGTGCGAAATGAGCAGTTCTTC. Its translation is CASRVRNEQFF.

The rearrangement uses TRBV2 and TRBJ2-7; 7 positions agree with TRBD2. Per the germline V gene, CDR1 is SNHLY and CDR2 is FYNNEI. V gave up 7 bases and J gave up 0 bases; unmatched junction bases: 6. The CDR3 covers 14 residues. The CDR3 sequence is CASILGGGSYEQYF. The CDR3 DNA is TGTGCCAGCATATTAGGCGGGGGCTCCTACGAGCAGTACTTC.

The chain couples TRBV13 to TRBJ2-7; 7 positions agree with TRBD1. CDR1 PRHDT and CDR2 FYEKMQ come from the germline V gene (reference sequence). The ends lost 6 bases at V and 2 bases at J; junction bases unmatched: 13. The CDR3 is 16 residues long. DNA for the CDR3: TGTGCCAGCAGTTCCCGAGGGGGCCAGTATACCTACGAGCAGTACTTC. Translating gives CASSSRGGQYTYEQYF.

This clone appeared a single time. This sequence joins TRBV6-5 and TRBJ2-6, with a weak D call TRBD1 (5 bases). Trimming removed 2 bases at V and 1 base at J, with 6 bases between. In germline, CDR1 is MNHEY, CDR2 SVGAGI. CDR3 length: 15 residues. The CDR3 coding sequence is TGTGCCAGCAGTTACGACAGTTCTGGGGCCAACGTCCTGACTTTC. It is translated as CASSYDSSGANVLTF.

This rearrangement joins TRBV7-2 to TRBJ2-3; 9 nucleotides match TRBD2. The CDR3 extends over 15 amino acids. Germline loops: CDR1 SGHTA, CDR2 FQGNSA. Germline trimming cut 4 bases from V and 3 bases from J; bases unmatched to any gene: 5. The CDR3 loop reads CASSWASGTTDTQYF. The CDR3 coding sequence is TGTGCCAGCAGCTGGGCTAGCGGGACAACAGATACGCAGTATTTT.

V and J are TRBV13 and TRBJ1-3; TRBD1 is a possible D gene (6 bases). Germline lookup yields CDR1 PRHDT and CDR2 FYEKMQ (reference sequence). The CDR3 length is 16 residues. With 3 bases removed from V and 0 bases from J, the gap between germline ends came to 12 bases. The CDR3: CASSFQAGASGNTIYF. In DNA form, the CDR3 reads TGTGCCAGCAGCTTCCAGGCAGGGGCCTCTGGAAACACCATATATTTT.

The J gene is TRBJ2-1, the V gene TRBV4-1, with D uncertain. Germline-derived CDR1 and CDR2 are MGHRA and YSYEKL. V shed 2 bases and J shed 4 bases, with 6 bases lying between them. The CDR3 length is 13 residues. The CDR3 loop is CASSQLRYNEQFF. The CDR3 DNA follows: TGCGCCAGCAGCCAACTTAGATACAATGAGCAGTTCTTC.

In its sample, this clone was seen once. This chain uses TRBV5-4 with TRBJ2-1; tentative D call: TRBD2 (6 bases). This CDR3 has 17 amino acids. Germline V gene lookup returns CDR1 SGHNT and CDR2 YYREEE (reference sequence). The V end was cut by 4 bases, the J end by 1 base, with 18 bases between. This CDR3 reads CASSPPGLLRSYNEQFF. CDR3 nucleotides: TGTGCCAGCAGCCCGCCGGGACTTCTTAGGTCCTACAATGAGCAGTTCTTC.

The genes are TRBV7-8 and TRBJ1-1; D gene ambiguous. V was pared by 5 bases and J by 0 bases, with 13 bases between. The germline V gene encodes CDR1 SGHVS and CDR2 FQNEAQ. CDR3 length: 15 residues. CDR3: CASSDNPGLNTEAFF. The CDR3 bases are TGTGCCAGCAGCGATAATCCAGGCCTGAACACTGAAGCTTTCTTT.

The chain combines TRBV6-1 with TRBJ1-2; no reliable D call. Germline V gives CDR1 MNHNS, CDR2 SASEGT. The CDR3 is 13 amino acids. V shed 0 bases and J shed 4 bases, with 6 bases lying between them. DNA of the CDR3: TGTGCCAGCAGTGAAGCTTCCCTCTATGGCTACACCTTC. The encoded protein is CASSEASLYGYTF.

This rearrangement joins TRBV29-1 to TRBJ2-7, with a possible D match to TRBD2 (6 bases). The V end was cut by 0 bases, the J end by 2 bases, with 8 bases between. Germline CDR1 reads SQVTM; CDR2 reads ANQGSEA. This CDR3 region has 13 residues. The CDR3 spells CSVEDTGAYEQYF. The CDR3 DNA reads TGCAGCGTTGAAGATACGGGGGCCTACGAGCAGTACTTC.

The V gene is TRBV7-9, the J gene TRBJ2-3; tentatively, D is TRBD1 (6 bases). Germline CDR1 is SEHNR and CDR2 is FQNEAQ (reference sequence). The length of the CDR3 is 14 residues. Trimming left V 4 bases short and J 1 base short, with 9 bases between. Here the CDR3 reads CASSWTAGTDTQYF. CDR3 DNA: TGTGCCAGCAGCTGGACAGCCGGCACAGATACGCAGTATTTT.

The chain recombines TRBV30 with TRBJ1-1; perhaps TRBD1 as D (6 bases). Germline V gives CDR1 GTSNPN, CDR2 SVGIG (reference sequence). The CDR3 is 18 residues long. Trimming shortened V by 8 bases and J by 3 bases, and 31 bases separated the two germline ends. DNA of the CDR3: TGTGCCGGGGTTATCGGTGGGACATTTGAGCGGTGGGACACTGAAGCTTTCTTT. Its protein is CAGVIGGTFERWDTEAFF.

This clone has just one count. The rearrangement joins TRBV11-3 to TRBJ1-2, with D possibly TRBD1 on 5 matching bases. The V end was cut by 8 bases, the J end by 2 bases, with 15 bases between. This CDR3 is 14 amino acids long. Germline CDR1 is SGHNT and CDR2 is YENEEA. As DNA, the CDR3 is TGTGCCAGCGTAAGTCAGGGTGAGAACTATGGCTACACCTTC. Its protein is CASVSQGENYGYTF.

This chain uses TRBV28 with TRBJ2-7; 7 bases match TRBD1. CDR1 and CDR2 (germline): MDHEN, SYDVKM. Trimming cost V 1 base and J 5 bases; bases outside gene matches: 11. The CDR3 consists of 16 residues. Here the CDR3 DNA reads TGTGCCAGCAGTTTATCCCCATTTGACAGGGCCCACGAGCAGTACTTC. This encodes CASSLSPFDRAHEQYF.

The rearrangement uses TRBV30 and TRBJ2-3, with unresolved D. This CDR3 contains 14 residues. Looked up from germline, CDR1 is GTSNPN and CDR2 is SVGIG (reference sequence). Deletions cut 1 base from V and 2 bases from J, with 10 bases between. CDR3 sequence reads: CAWSGSLATDTQYF. CDR3 in DNA: TGTGCCTGGAGTGGGTCGTTGGCCACAGATACGCAGTATTTT. The full variable domain, completed using reference TRBV30 and TRBJ2-3, is SQTIHQWPATLVQPVGSPLSLECTVEGTSNPNLYWYRQAAGRGLQLLFYSVGIGQISSEVPQNLSASRPQDRQFILSSKKLLLSDSGFYLCAWSGSLATDTQYFGPGTRLTVL.

This clone was counted only a few times. CDR3 protein: CASSFPGPTEAFF. The CDR3 DNA follows: TGTGCCAGCAGCTTTCCAGGGCCCACTGAAGCTTTCTTT. J is TRBJ1-1 and V is TRBV7-9; D perhaps matches TRBD1 (5 bases). In germline, CDR1 is SEHNR, CDR2 FQNEAQ (reference sequence). The CDR3 is made up of 13 amino acids. The V gene lost 3 bases and the J gene lost 4 bases, with 9 bases spanning the gap. Full variable domain (outside the CDR3, taken from reference TRBV7-9 and TRBJ1-1): DTGVSQNPRHKITKRGQNVTFRCDPISEHNRLYWYRQTLGQGPEFLTYFQNEAQLEKSRLLSDRFSAERPKGSFSTLEIQRTEQGDSAMYLCASSFPGPTEAFFGQGTRLTVV.

This chain joins TRBV7-3 and TRBJ2-7, with 7 bases aligning to TRBD2. This CDR3 spans 15 amino acids. Germline assignment: CDR1 SGHTA and CDR2 FQGTGA. V lost 2 bases and J lost 5; bases outside the gene matches: 9. CDR3: CASSLESARGDEQYF. CDR3 coding DNA: TGTGCCAGCAGCTTAGAGTCAGCACGGGGGGACGAGCAGTACTTC.

CDR3 protein: CASRKQGYEQFF. CDR3 DNA sequence: TGTGCCAGCAGAAAACAGGGCTATGAGCAGTTCTTC. The chain couples TRBV11-3 to TRBJ2-1, with D perhaps matching TRBD1 (6 bases). The germline V gene encodes CDR1 SGHNT and CDR2 YENEEA. This CDR3 comprises 12 residues. Between the trimmed V and J ends, which lost 6 bases and 8 bases, there was a span of 11 bases. Drawing the rest from reference TRBV11-3 and TRBJ2-1, the complete variable domain is EAGVVQSPRYKIIEKKQPVAFWCNPISGHNTLYWYLQNLGQGPELLIRYENEEAVDDSQLPKDRFSAERLKGVDSTLKIQPAELGDSAVYLCASRKQGYEQFFGPGTRLTVL.

The gene calls are TRBV7-2 and TRBJ1-2; 8 nucleotides agree with TRBD1. With V trimmed by 5 bases and J by 7 bases, 9 bases remained unmatched. CDR3 length equals 14 residues. From germline, CDR1 is SGHTA and CDR2 FQGNSA. CDR3 DNA sequence: TGTGCCAGCAGCCCTAGACAGGGGTTGGGTGGCTACACCTTC. The encoded protein is CASSPRQGLGGYTF.